The 6 T cell receptor beta chains in this list originate from one sample, sequenced in a study of blood T cell repertoires in COVID-19. TCRdb keeps only in-frame clones here, not all; method: immunoSEQ multiplex PCR. The data contain fewer than 200,000 clones, around four fifths of them singletons. Source material: PBMCs or T cells enriched from blood (not recorded which). These receptors were taken from a woman aged 45-60 years who had recovered from COVID-19.

The chain has TRBV3-1 (or the pseudogene TRBV3-2) and TRBJ2-1; 7 positions match TRBD2. This CDR3 has 16 amino acids. Trimming at V came to 1 base and at J to 6 bases, leaving 9 bases not matched to a gene. CDR1 is LGHDT, CDR2 YNNKEL, per germline (reference sequence). The CDR3 reads CASSQVCAGVGNEQFF. CDR3 in DNA: TGTGCCAGCAGCCAAGTTTGCGCGGGAGTAGGCAATGAGCAGTTCTTC.

This chain joins TRBV13 and TRBJ1-1; the match to TRBD1 covers 8 bases. Germline loops: CDR1 PRHDT, CDR2 FYEKMQ (reference sequence). This CDR3 has 16 residues. With 5 bases clipped from V and 1 base from J, the junction kept 9 bases outside the gene matches. CDR3 nucleotide sequence: TGTGCCAGCAGCCCACACCCGGGACAGGCGAACACTGAAGCTTTCTTT. Its translation is CASSPHPGQANTEAFF.

The CDR3 bases are TGTGCCAGTAGTGCAGGACAGGGGAACAATCAGCCCCAGCATTTT. Translated: CASSAGQGNNQPQHF. The chain uses TRBV19 and TRBJ1-5, with TRBD1 matching 9 bases. Trimming at V came to 5 bases and at J to 3 bases, leaving 5 bases not matched to a gene. Germline lookup yields CDR1 LNHDA and CDR2 SQIVND (reference sequence). The CDR3 sequence is 15 residues long.

This clone was counted a single time. J is TRBJ1-4 and V is TRBV19, with a tentative D call TRBD1 (5 bases). The CDR3 contains 13 residues. Germline V gene data show CDR1 as LNHDA and CDR2 as SQIVND (reference sequence). Deletions cut 9 bases from V and 5 bases from J, with 13 bases between. DNA of the CDR3: TGTGCCAGCCAAAGGGGCCTCAATGAAAAACTGTTTTTT. It encodes CASQRGLNEKLFF.

The rearrangement uses TRBV3-1 (or the pseudogene TRBV3-2) and TRBJ1-1; no definite D call. The length of the CDR3 is 14 residues. The germline V and J ends were trimmed by 1 base and 1 base, with 7 bases remaining between them. The germline V gene has CDR1 LGHDT and CDR2 YNNKEL (reference sequence). CDR3 amino acids: CASSQARGNTEAFF. The CDR3 DNA reads TGTGCCAGCAGCCAAGCGCGCGGGAACACTGAAGCTTTCTTT.

The chain links TRBV6-2 or TRBV6-3 to TRBJ2-1, with D possibly TRBD1 on 6 matching bases. The germline CDR1 and CDR2 sequences are MNHEY and SVGEGT. CDR3 length: 19 residues. The V and J ends lost 0 bases and 5 bases respectively, with 23 bases between them. The DNA of the CDR3 is TGTGCCAGCAGTTACTCCAATATGAAGGACAGAAAGGCGAACAATGAGCAGTTCTTC. It is translated as CASSYSNMKDRKANNEQFF.